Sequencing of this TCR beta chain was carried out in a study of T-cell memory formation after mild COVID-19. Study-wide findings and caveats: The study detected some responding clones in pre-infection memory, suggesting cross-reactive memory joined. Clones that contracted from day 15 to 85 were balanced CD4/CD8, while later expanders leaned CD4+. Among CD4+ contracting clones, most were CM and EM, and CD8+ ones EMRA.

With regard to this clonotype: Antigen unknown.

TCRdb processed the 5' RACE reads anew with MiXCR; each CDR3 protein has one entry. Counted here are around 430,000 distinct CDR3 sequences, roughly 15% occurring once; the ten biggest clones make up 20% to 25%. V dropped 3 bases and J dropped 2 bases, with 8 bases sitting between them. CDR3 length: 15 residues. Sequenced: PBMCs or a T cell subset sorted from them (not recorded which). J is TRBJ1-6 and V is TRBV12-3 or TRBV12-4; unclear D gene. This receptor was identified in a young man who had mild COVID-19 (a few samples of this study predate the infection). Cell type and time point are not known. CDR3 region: CASSFGRTYNSPLHF. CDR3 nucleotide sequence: TGTGCCAGCAGTTTCGGCAGGACCTATAATTCACCCCTCCACTTT.